A selection of T cell receptor beta chains follows, all from one sample in a study of patients and donors after allogeneic stem cell transplantation. Via MiXCR, TCRdb re-called the RT-PCR reads, giving one row per CDR3 protein. The sample has roughly 940,000 distinct CDR3 sequences, roughly 18% seen once. The sample was blood, either unsorted or a sorted T cell fraction (not recorded which). The receptors were sampled from a human donor who was either an allogeneic HSCT recipient or a stem cell or donor lymphocyte infusion donor (not recorded which). It is not recorded whose cells these are; they may come from a transplant donor. CDR3s include the opening cysteine and the closing phenylalanine or tryptophan. The D gene is left open where the match is weak. Part of the rows lack a size; the others show once, few, many or a class for expanded clones.

cdr3_length	v_call	clone_size	j_call	d_call	cdr3_nt	cdr3_aa
13	TRBV9	NA	TRBJ1-1	NA	TGTGCCAGCAGCGTAGGGGAGGGGCCTGAAGCTTTCTTT	CASSVGEGPEAFF
15	TRBV12-3/TRBV12-4	many	TRBJ1-4	NA	TGTGCCAGCAGTGCCCGTGGCTTCAGGGGCGAAAAACTGTTTTTT	CASSARGFRGEKLFF
15	TRBV6-2/TRBV6-3	NA	TRBJ2-7	TRBD1	TGTGCCAGCAGTTCCGATCCGGGACAGGGCTACGAGCAGTACTTC	CASSSDPGQGYEQYF
12	TRBV12-3/TRBV12-4	few	TRBJ2-7	NA	TGTGCCAGCAGCCCCCTAGCAAACGAGCAGTACTTC	CASSPLANEQYF
14	TRBV20-1	few	TRBJ2-7	NA	TGCAGTGCTACTCTAGGGGGGGCTTCGCACGAGCAGTACTTC	CSATLGGASHEQYF
17	TRBV6-5	NA	TRBJ1-5	NA	TGTGCCAGCAGTTACAAGGCTTCGGGCAGCCGTAATCAGCCCCAGCATTTT	CASSYKASGSRNQPQHF
12	TRBV27	NA	TRBJ2-7	NA	TGTGCCAGCACTAACAGGGACCACGAGCAGTACTTC	CASTNRDHEQYF
13	TRBV20-1	few	TRBJ2-1	NA	TGCAGTGCAGGATGGGACGCGAACAATGAGCAGTTCTTC	CSAGWDANNEQFF
15	TRBV7-8	NA	TRBJ1-4	NA	TGTGCCAGCAGCTTAGGGGGAGGGGCCGGTGAAAAACTGTTTTTT	CASSLGGGAGEKLFF
17	TRBV5-5	NA	TRBJ1-2	TRBD1	TGTGCCAGCAGCTTGAGGGGACAGGGGGACCTTAACTATGGCTACACCTTC	CASSLRGQGDLNYGYTF
14	TRBV7-9	NA	TRBJ1-2	NA	TGTGCCAGCAGCTTAGTGGCGTCAGTAGATGGCTACACCTTC	CASSLVASVDGYTF
16	TRBV3-1	NA	TRBJ2-1	TRBD2	TGTGCCAGCAGCCTCGGGACTAGCGGGAGAACGAATGGGCAGTTCTTC	CASSLGTSGRTNGQFF
16	TRBV20-1	few	TRBJ2-2	TRBD1	TGCAGTGCTAGAGCCCATGGGACAGGGGGCGGGGGTGAGCTGTTTTTT	CSARAHGTGGGGELFF
14	TRBV7-3	NA	TRBJ2-1	TRBD1	TGTGCCAGCGCCCCGGGACAGGGGGTGGATGAGCAGTTCTTC	CASAPGQGVDEQFF
13	TRBV20-1	NA	TRBJ2-1	NA	TGCAGTGCTATAAGGCCGAAGAAGAATGAGCAGTTCTTC	CSAIRPKKNEQFF